The clone carrying this T cell receptor beta chain occurred many times. Its antigen remains unknown. The data were obtained in a study of T cells in Graves' hyperthyroidism and ophthalmopathy. Study conclusions and caveats: Blood also carried most thyroid clonotypes expanded above 0.001.

Hyperthyroidism of Graves' type that showed no ophthalmopathy progression within 18 months was stable. V was clipped by 4 bases and J by 6 bases, with 12 bases between them. The CDR3 sequence is 14 residues long. In germline, CDR1 is LGHDT, CDR2 YNNKEL (reference sequence). Researchers took RNA transcripts and amplified the TCR beta CDR3 regions from them. Primed by the HTBI set, a first-round RT-PCR was run on the TCR CDR3. TCRdb reprocessed the multiplex PCR reads with MiXCR, giving one entry per CDR3 protein. The sample records some 92,000 distinct CDR3 sequences, approximately 39% being singletons.

This clonotype was sampled from a woman aged 25-40 years with Graves' hyperthyroidism. The sequenced material came from peripheral blood or thyroid tissue (not recorded which). V usage is TRBV3-1 and J usage is TRBJ2-2; D gene uncertain. The CDR3 protein is CASSPNSRSGELFF. In nucleotides, the CDR3 is TGTGCCAGCAGCCCCAATTCAAGGTCCGGGGAGCTGTTTTTT.